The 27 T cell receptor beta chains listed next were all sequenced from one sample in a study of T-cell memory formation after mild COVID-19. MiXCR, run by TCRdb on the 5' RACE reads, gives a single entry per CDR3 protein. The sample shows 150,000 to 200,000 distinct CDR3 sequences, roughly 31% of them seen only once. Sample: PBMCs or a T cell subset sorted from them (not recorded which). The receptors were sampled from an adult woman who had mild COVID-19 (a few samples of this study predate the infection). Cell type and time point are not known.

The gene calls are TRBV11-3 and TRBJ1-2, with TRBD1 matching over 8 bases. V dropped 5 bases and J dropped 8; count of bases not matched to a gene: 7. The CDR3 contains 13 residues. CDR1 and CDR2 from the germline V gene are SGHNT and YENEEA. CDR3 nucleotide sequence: TGTGCCAGCAGCACGGACAGGGCCGGGGGCTACACCTTC. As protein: CASSTDRAGGYTF.

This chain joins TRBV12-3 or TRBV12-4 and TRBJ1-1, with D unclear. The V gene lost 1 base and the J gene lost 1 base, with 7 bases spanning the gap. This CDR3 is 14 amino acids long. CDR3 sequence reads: CASSLGWQNTEAFF. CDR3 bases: TGTGCCAGCAGTTTAGGATGGCAGAACACTGAAGCTTTCTTT.

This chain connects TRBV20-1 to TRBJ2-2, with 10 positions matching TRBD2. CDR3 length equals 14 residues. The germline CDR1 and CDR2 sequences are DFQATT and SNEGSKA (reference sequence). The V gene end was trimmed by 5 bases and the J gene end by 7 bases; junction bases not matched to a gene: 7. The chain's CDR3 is CSAVTSGKIGELFF. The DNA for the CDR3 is TGCAGTGCTGTTACTAGCGGGAAGATCGGGGAGCTGTTTTTT.

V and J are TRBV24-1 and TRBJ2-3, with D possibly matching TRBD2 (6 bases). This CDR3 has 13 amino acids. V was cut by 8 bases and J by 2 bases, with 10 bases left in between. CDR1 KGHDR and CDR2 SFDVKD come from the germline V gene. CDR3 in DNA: TGTGCCACCATAGGCGGGATCACAGATACGCAGTATTTT. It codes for CATIGGITDTQYF.

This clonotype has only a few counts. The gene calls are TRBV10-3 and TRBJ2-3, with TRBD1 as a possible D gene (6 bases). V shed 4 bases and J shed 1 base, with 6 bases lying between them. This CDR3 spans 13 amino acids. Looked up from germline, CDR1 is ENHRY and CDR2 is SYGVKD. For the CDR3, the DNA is TGTGCCATCAGTGGACAGGGCACAGATACGCAGTATTTT. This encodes CAISGQGTDTQYF.

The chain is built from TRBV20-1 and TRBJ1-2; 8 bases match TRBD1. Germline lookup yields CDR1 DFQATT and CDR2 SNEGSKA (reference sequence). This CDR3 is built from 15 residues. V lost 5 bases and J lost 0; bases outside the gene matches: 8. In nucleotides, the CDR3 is TGCAGTGCTCGCTCGGACAGGGCGACTAACTATGGCTACACCTTC. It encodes CSARSDRATNYGYTF.

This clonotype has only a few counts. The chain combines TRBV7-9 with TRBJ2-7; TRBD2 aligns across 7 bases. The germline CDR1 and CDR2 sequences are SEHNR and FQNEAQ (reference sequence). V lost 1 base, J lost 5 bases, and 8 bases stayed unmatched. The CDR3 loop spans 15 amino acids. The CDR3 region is CASSLVRAGRNEQYF. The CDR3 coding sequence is TGTGCCAGCAGCTTAGTCAGAGCGGGACGCAACGAGCAGTACTTC.

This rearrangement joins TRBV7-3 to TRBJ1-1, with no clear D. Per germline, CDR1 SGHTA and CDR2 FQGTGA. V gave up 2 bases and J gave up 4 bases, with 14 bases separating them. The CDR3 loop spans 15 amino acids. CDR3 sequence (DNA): TGTGCCAGCAGCTTATCTGCGGGAATTCGCACTGAAGCTTTCTTT. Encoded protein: CASSLSAGIRTEAFF.

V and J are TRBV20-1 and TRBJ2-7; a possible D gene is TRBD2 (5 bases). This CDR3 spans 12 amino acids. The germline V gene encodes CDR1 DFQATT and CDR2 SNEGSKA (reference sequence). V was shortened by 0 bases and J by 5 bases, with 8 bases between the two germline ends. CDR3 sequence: CSAREEANEQYF. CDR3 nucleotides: TGCAGTGCTAGAGAGGAGGCTAACGAGCAGTACTTC.

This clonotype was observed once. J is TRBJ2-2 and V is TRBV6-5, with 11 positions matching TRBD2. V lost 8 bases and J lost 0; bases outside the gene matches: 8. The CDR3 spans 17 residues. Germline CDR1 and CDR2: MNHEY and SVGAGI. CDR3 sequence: CASLSGLAGSNTGELFF. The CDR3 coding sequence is TGTGCCAGCCTCAGCGGACTAGCGGGTTCGAACACCGGGGAGCTGTTTTTT.

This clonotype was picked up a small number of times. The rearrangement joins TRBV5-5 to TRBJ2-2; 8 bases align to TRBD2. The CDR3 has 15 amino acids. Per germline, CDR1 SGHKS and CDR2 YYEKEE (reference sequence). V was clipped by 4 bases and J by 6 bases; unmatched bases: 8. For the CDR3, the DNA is TGTGCCAGCAGCGCAACTAGCGGAGTACCCGGGGAGCTGTTTTTT. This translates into CASSATSGVPGELFF.

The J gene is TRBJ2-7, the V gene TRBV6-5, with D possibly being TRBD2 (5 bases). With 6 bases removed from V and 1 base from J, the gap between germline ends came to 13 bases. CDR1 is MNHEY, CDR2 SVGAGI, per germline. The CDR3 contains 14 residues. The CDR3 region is CASSSIGGSYEQYF. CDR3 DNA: TGTGCCAGCAGCTCGATTGGAGGTTCCTACGAGCAGTACTTC.

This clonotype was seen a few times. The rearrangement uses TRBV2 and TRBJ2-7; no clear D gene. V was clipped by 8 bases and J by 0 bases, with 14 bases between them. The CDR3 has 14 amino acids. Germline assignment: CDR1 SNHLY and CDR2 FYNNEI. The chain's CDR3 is CASVNSLYSYEQYF. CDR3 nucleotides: TGTGCCAGCGTAAACTCCCTCTACTCCTACGAGCAGTACTTC. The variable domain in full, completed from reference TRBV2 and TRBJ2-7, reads EPEVTQTPSHQVTQMGQEVILRCVPISNHLYFYWYRQILGQKVEFLVSFYNNEISEKSEIFDDQFSVERPDGSNFTLKIRSTKLEDSAMYFCASVNSLYSYEQYFGPGTRLTVT.

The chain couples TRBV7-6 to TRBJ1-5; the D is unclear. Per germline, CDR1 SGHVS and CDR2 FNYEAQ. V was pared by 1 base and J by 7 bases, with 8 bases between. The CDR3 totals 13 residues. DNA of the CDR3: TGTGCCAGCAGCTTAGGCCACGAACAGCCCCAGCATTTT. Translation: CASSLGHEQPQHF.

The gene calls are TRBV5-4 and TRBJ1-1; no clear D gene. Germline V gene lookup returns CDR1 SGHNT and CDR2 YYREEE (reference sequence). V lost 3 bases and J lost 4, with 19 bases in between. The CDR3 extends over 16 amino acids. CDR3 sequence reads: CASSSGGQRSSTEAFF. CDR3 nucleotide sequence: TGTGCCAGCAGCTCCGGAGGGCAGCGTTCCAGCACTGAAGCTTTCTTT.

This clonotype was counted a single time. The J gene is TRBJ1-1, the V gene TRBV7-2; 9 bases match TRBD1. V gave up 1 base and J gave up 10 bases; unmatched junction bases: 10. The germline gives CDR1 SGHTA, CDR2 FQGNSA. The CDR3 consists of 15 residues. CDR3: CASSLDPGTGRGAFF. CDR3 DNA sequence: TGTGCCAGCAGCTTAGACCCCGGGACAGGGAGGGGAGCTTTCTTT.

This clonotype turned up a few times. The CDR3 nucleotides are TGTGCCAGCAGTGGCGCGGGACTAGCGGAACGCAATGAGCAGTTCTTC. As protein: CASSGAGLAERNEQFF. The rearrangement links TRBV6-5 to TRBJ2-1; the match to TRBD2 covers 11 bases. CDR3 length equals 16 residues. After removal of 5 bases from V and 6 bases from J, the junction contained 9 bases not matched to a gene. From germline, CDR1 is MNHEY and CDR2 SVGAGI.

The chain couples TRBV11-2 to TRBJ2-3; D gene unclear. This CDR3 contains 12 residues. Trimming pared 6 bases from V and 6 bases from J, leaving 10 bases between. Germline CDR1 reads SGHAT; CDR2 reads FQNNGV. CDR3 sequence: CASSIAADTQYF. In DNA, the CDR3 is TGTGCCAGCAGTATTGCGGCGGATACGCAGTATTTT.

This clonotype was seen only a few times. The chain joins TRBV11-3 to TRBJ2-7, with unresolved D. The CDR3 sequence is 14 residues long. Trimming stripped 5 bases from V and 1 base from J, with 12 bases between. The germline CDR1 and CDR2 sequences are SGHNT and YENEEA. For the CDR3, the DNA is TGTGCCAGCAGCCCCGTGGCTGGTTCCTACGAGCAGTACTTC. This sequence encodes CASSPVAGSYEQYF.

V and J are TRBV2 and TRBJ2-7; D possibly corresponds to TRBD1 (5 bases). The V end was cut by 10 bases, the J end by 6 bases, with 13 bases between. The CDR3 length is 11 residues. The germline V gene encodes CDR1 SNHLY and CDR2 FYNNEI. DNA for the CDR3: TGTGCCACCCTAAAGGGGCTCGAGCAGTACTTC. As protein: CATLKGLEQYF.

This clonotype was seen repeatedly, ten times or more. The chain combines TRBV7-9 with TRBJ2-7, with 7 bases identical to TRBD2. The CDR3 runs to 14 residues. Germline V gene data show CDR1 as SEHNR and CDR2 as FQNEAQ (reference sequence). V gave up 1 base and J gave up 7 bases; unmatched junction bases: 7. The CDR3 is CASSLGGSGWEQYF. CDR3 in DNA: TGTGCCAGCAGCTTAGGCGGGAGCGGCTGGGAGCAGTACTTC. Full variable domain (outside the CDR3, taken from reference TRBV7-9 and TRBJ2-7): DTGVSQNPRHKITKRGQNVTFRCDPISEHNRLYWYRQTLGQGPEFLTYFQNEAQLEKSRLLSDRFSAERPKGSFSTLEIQRTEQGDSAMYLCASSLGGSGWEQYFGPGTRLTVT.

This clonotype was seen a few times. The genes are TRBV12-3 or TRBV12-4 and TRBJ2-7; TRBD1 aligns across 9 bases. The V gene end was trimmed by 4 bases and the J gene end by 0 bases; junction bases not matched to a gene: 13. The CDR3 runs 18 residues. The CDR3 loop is CASSSGQGRLWSSYEQYF. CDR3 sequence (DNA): TGTGCCAGCAGTTCGGGACAGGGCCGTCTCTGGTCCTCCTACGAGCAGTACTTC.

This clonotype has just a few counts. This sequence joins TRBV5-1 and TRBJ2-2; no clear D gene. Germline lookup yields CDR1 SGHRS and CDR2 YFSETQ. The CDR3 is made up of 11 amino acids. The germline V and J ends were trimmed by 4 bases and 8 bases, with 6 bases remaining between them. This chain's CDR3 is CASSEVGELFF. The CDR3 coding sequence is TGCGCCAGCAGCGAAGTAGGGGAGCTGTTTTTT. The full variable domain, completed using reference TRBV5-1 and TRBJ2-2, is KAGVTQTPRYLIKTRGQQVTLSCSPISGHRSVSWYQQTPGQGLQFLFEYFSETQRNKGNFPGRFSGRQFSNSRSEMNVSTLELGDSALYLCASSEVGELFFGEGSRLTVL.

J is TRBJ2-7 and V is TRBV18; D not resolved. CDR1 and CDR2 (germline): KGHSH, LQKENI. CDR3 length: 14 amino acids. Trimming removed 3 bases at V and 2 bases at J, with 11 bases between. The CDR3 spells CASSPGILTYEQYF. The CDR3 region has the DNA TGTGCCAGCTCACCCGGCATCCTGACCTACGAGCAGTACTTC.

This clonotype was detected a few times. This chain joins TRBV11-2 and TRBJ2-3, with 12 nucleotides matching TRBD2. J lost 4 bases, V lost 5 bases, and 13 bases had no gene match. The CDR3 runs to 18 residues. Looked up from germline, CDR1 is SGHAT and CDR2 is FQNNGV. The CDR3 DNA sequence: TGTGCCAGCAGCGCCCGGCATCTAGCGGGGGGGCCGGCAGATACGCAGTATTTT. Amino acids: CASSARHLAGGPADTQYF.

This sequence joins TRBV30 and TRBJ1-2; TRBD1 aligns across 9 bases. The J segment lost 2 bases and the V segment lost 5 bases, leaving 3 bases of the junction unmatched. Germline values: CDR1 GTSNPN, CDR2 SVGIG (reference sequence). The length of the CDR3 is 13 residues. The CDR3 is CAWGQGSNYGYTF. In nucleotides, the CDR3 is TGTGCCTGGGGACAGGGGTCCAACTATGGCTACACCTTC. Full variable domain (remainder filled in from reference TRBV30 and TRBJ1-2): SQTIHQWPATLVQPVGSPLSLECTVEGTSNPNLYWYRQAAGRGLQLLFYSVGIGQISSEVPQNLSASRPQDRQFILSSKKLLLSDSGFYLCAWGQGSNYGYTFGSGTRLTVV.

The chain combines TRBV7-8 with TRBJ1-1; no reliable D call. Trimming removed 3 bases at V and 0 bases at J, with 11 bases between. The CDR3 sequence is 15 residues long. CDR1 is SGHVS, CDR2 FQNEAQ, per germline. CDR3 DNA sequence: TGTGCCAGCAGCTTCTTCGCAGTCATGAACACTGAAGCTTTCTTT. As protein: CASSFFAVMNTEAFF.